This T cell receptor (beta chain) originates from a study of T cell repertoires in cytomegalovirus infection. Study at large: Carrying CMV and the relevant HLA type showed in public TCR beta signatures.

Germline V gene data show CDR1 as SGHRS and CDR2 as YFSETQ. This CDR3 comprises 14 residues. V lost 3 bases, J lost 3 bases, and 13 bases lay in between. TCRdb passed the reads through MiXCR, listing each CDR3 protein once. The sample yields around 350,000 distinct CDR3 sequences, around a sixth seen once. Remarks on this clonotype: Its antigen is not known.

General observations from the study: The study identified carriers of CMV plus the relevant HLA from cumulative public TCR beta family frequency. The study found HLA-C-restricted CMV-specific TCR beta clonotypes dominating the ex vivo response.

V is TRBV5-1 and J is TRBJ2-7; D possibly uses TRBD1 or TRBD2 (7 bases each). The TCR was taken from a human donor in good health (CMV status not recorded). Some clones in this sample may be carry-over from other donors' samples. What was sequenced was PBMCs. CDR3 in DNA: TGCGCCAGCAGCTGGGGGGGACAGAGCTACGAGCAGTACTTC. It yields the protein CASSWGGQSYEQYF.